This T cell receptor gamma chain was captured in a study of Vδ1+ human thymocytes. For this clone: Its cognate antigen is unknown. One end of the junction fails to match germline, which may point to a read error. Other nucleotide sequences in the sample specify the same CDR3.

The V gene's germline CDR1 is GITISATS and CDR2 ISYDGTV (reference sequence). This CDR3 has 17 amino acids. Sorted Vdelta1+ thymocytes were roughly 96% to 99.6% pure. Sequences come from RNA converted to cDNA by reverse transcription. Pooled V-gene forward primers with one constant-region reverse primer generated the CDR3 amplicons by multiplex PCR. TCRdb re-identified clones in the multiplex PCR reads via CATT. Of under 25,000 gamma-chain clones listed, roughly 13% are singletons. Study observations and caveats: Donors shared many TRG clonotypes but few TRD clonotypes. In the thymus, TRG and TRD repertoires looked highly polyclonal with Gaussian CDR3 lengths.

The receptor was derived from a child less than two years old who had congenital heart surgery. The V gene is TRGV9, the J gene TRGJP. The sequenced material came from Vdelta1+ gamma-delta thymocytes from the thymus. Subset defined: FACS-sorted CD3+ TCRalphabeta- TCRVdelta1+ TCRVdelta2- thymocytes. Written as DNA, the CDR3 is TGTGCCTTGTGGGAGGGCATCCAAGAGTTGGGCAAAAAAATCAAGGTGTTT. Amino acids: CALWEGIQELGKKIKVF.